The source of this T cell receptor beta chain is a study of blood T cell repertoires in COVID-19. The overall study: Donors in the United States, Italy and Spain gave samples during acute or convalescent COVID-19. From T cells, B-cell-depleted T cells, or PBMCs came the material, which was cDNA or gDNA.

Here immunoSEQ multiplex PCR was the method, and the copy in TCRdb shows in-frame clones only, minus some. The data contain over 85,000 clones, around 86% of them seen just once; the ten biggest clones take up around 3%. Sequencing used peripheral blood. The receptor comes from a man aged 50-59 years with active or convalescent COVID-19.

The CDR3 DNA sequence: TGTGCCATCAGTGAGTCAGAGGGGGACAGGGCGAACACCGGGGAGCTGTTTTTT. It encodes CAISESEGDRANTGELFF. This chain uses TRBV10-3 with TRBJ2-2, with TRBD1 matching over 9 bases. There are 18 residues in the CDR3. The junction had 5 bases not matched to a gene; V was cut back by 0 bases and J by 0 bases. Germline-derived CDR1 and CDR2 are ENHRY and SYGVKD.